The source of this T cell receptor (beta chain) is a study of blood T cell repertoires in COVID-19 (TCRdb year 2020). For the study in its entirety: Samples from collaborators originated in the United States, Italy and Spain and spanned both the acute and convalescent phases of COVID-19. The prospective study material was composed of cDNA or gDNA derived from T cells, B-cell-depleted T cells, or PBMCs. The dataset comprised deeply sampled blood TCRbeta repertoires from subjects exposed to, actively infected with, or recovered from COVID-19. The repertoires were made available in a free public database intended to serve as a resource for research on the immune response to SARS-CoV-2. Samples came from the ongoing ImmuneRACE study (first 160 participants) plus 1,254 subjects from 6 global collaborators. Sample metadata almost always included a de-identified subject ID, COVID-19 status, age in years and sex. Where available, HLA class I and class II types were obtained from metadata supplied by the sample provider rather than from assay-based typing. General conclusions and limits of the study: Clinical and demographic metadata were provided uncurated, with the amount varying by source and participant.

TCRbeta CDR3 regions were amplified from genomic DNA by means of the immunoSEQ Assay, a bias-controlled multiplex PCR. On the study's bioinformatics: The number of nucleated cells in each sample was estimated by amplification of reference gene primers within the assay. Sequence reads were collapsed and filtered to measure the absolute abundance of every unique TCRbeta CDR3 rearrangement. For each sample, productive Simpson clonality was calculated as the square root of Simpson's diversity index across productive rearrangements. TCRdb carries this immuneACCESS record with in-frame sequences only. Its versions omit some clonotypes, under half of them owing to an unresolved V gene in the studies checked, with the rest unexplained. That table supplies the V and J calls and clone size; D and trimming were determined from the DNA. Counted in this sample were 220,000 or so clones; 75% to 90% of them appeared once. Approximately 7.6% of the sample is in the top ten clones.

V is reduced by 4 bases and J by 8 bases, leaving a spacing of 14 bases between them. Sequences SNHLY (CDR1) and FYNNEI (CDR2) are obtained from the germline V gene. Inclusive of the bounding cysteine and phenylalanine, the CDR3 is 13 residues long. The entry retains the CDR3 DNA only, 39 bases that are in frame from base 1. On this clone itself: Its recognized antigen is unknown. The sample holds no much larger clone one base away, and base qualities are not on file.

At one collaborating source in Seattle, patients were enrolled during active infection and were followed longitudinally through the course of disease. The collaborating institutions used their own protocols to collect whole blood in K2EDTA tubes. For TCRbeta analysis, collaborators shipped samples in one of three forms: frozen whole blood, isolated PBMCs, or DNA extracted from either of those sample types. The origin of this receptor is an elderly woman with COVID-19, enrolled during active disease. The chain is encoded by TRBV2 joined to TRBJ1-2; D gene: possibly TRBD1, on 6 matching bases. The sample was peripheral blood. The CDR3 is CASSGPRGGGYTF. In nucleotide form, the sequence is TGTGCCAGCAGTGGTCCCAGGGGAGGGGGCTACACCTTC.